The T cell receptor beta chain described here comes from a study of CD4 T cells in relation to SARS-CoV-2 and coronaviruses. Only in-frame clones appear in the TCRdb table, and some are missing; sequencing was by immunoSEQ multiplex PCR. The sample records more than 20,000 clones, 66% being singletons. CD4+ T cells from unexposed donors were obtained before the COVID-19 pandemic (2011-2018). After ten to eleven days of culture, CD4+ T cells were isolated. As cell numbers allowed, unexposed-donor CD4+ T cells faced SARS-CoV-2 S/N and four cold-coronavirus spikes. Overall study findings and caveats: Crossreactivity was assessed only for spike protein, not other viral proteins.

On this clone itself: Its specificity is unknown.

The sequencing sample was made of CD4+ T cells from PBMCs, cultured in vitro. This clonotype was sampled from a human donor in good health.

CDR3 amino acids: CAWSGTGDQPQHF. The CDR3 DNA reads as TGTGCCTGGAGTGGGACAGGCGACCAGCCCCAGCATTTT. This chain uses TRBV30 with TRBJ1-5, with 7 bases identical to TRBD1. This CDR3 has 13 residues. The V and J ends lost 1 base and 7 bases, in that order; junction bases with no gene match: 4. The germline V gene encodes CDR1 GTSNPN and CDR2 SVGIG (reference sequence). The full variable domain, completed using reference TRBV30 and TRBJ1-5, is SQTIHQWPATLVQPVGSPLSLECTVEGTSNPNLYWYRQAAGRGLQLLFYSVGIGQISSEVPQNLSASRPQDRQFILSSKKLLLSDSGFYLCAWSGTGDQPQHFGDGTRLSIL.